This T cell receptor (beta chain) was recorded in a study of graft-versus-host responses after intestinal transplantation. Study information: Anti-thymocyte globulin induction, then tacrolimus and steroids for about 3 years, went to all recipients. Whole-study findings and limits: Early after transplant, HvG declines were associated with peak levels of circulating GvH clones.

The CDR3 runs 15 residues. Trimming cost V 8 bases and J 3 bases, with 20 bases left between them. CDR1 SNHLY and CDR2 FYNNEI come from the germline V gene. This table comes from immunoSEQ multiplex PCR, and its TCRdb copy is limited to in-frame clones, with some not included. The sample lists some 100,000 clones, just under 95% occurring once. Of note for this clone: What it recognizes is unknown.

Sequencing was performed on unstimulated CD8+ T cells sorted from spleen or lymph node cells, taken before transplant. The rearrangement joins TRBV2 to TRBJ2-7; D perhaps matches TRBD2 (5 bases). The clonotype comes from a human donor who was the organ donor for an intestinal transplant. CDR3 amino acids: CASGRIHEGRYEQYF. The CDR3 DNA is TGTGCCAGCGGCCGAATCCATGAGGGCCGCTACGAGCAGTACTTC.